The 20 T cell receptor beta chains in this list originate from one sample, sequenced in a study of CD8 T cells in Susac syndrome. RNA, at about 0.45 to 1 ug, was reverse transcribed with random hexamers. TCRdb recomputed calls from the immunoSEQ multiplex PCR reads with MiXCR, one row per CDR3 protein. The sample records about 73,000 distinct CDR3 sequences, approximately 94% being singletons. Material for sequencing was CD8+ T cells from PBMCs. The receptors were gathered from a human donor with multiple sclerosis.

The genes are TRBV20-1 and TRBJ2-1; 11 bases fit TRBD2. CDR1 is DFQATT and CDR2 is SNEGSKA in the germline V gene (reference sequence). The CDR3 consists of 15 residues. Trimming removed 2 bases from V and 4 bases from J; junction bases left unmatched: 4. The CDR3 bases are TGCAGTGCTAGACCACTAGCGGGAGATTACAATGAGCAGTTCTTC. Protein product: CSARPLAGDYNEQFF.

The rearrangement joins TRBV9 to TRBJ2-3; a possible D gene is TRBD2 (6 bases). The germline V gene encodes CDR1 SGDLS and CDR2 YYNGEE. The ends were cut back, 3 bases at V and 2 bases at J, with 10 bases in the middle. This CDR3 has 14 residues. CDR3 DNA sequence: TGTGCCAGCAGCGAGGAGGGCTTCACAGATACGCAGTATTTT. It is translated as CASSEEGFTDTQYF.

V and J are TRBV27 and TRBJ1-2, with no clear D. Trimming stripped 2 bases from V and 6 bases from J, with 10 bases between. Germline lookup yields CDR1 MNHEY and CDR2 SMNVEV (reference sequence). This CDR3 spans 13 amino acids. In DNA, the CDR3 is TGTGCCAGCAGTTTAATATTCGGGGATGGCTACACCTTC. Translating gives CASSLIFGDGYTF.

This clonotype was observed a handful of times. The V gene is TRBV7-3, the J gene TRBJ1-5; a weak D match, TRBD1 (5 bases). The CDR3 is 13 amino acids. CDR1 and CDR2 from the germline V gene are SGHTA and FQGTGA. The ends were cut back, 2 bases at V and 5 bases at J, with 7 bases in the middle. The CDR3 reads CASSLGADQPQHF. CDR3 bases: TGTGCCAGCAGCTTAGGGGCGGATCAGCCCCAGCATTTT.

The chain joins TRBV6-5 to TRBJ1-2; D is unclear. The CDR3 contains 13 residues. Germline CDR1 is MNHEY and CDR2 is SVGAGI. Trimming took off 2 bases at V and 4 bases at J, with 8 bases between the two ends. The chain's CDR3 is CASSYGQRYGYTF. Here the CDR3 DNA reads TGTGCCAGCAGTTACGGGCAGCGCTATGGCTACACCTTC.

The sample holds a few counts of this clonotype. V and J are TRBV7-8 and TRBJ1-5; tentative D call: TRBD1 (6 bases). V was clipped by 1 base and J by 4 bases, with 8 bases between them. This CDR3 spans 14 amino acids. The germline V gene has CDR1 SGHVS and CDR2 FQNEAQ. The CDR3 region is CASSLGTANQPQHF. The CDR3 DNA follows: TGTGCCAGCAGCTTAGGGACAGCTAATCAGCCCCAGCATTTT.

The V gene is TRBV2, the J gene TRBJ2-1; 10 nucleotides match TRBD2. The V segment lost 6 bases and the J segment 0 bases; nucleotides outside the gene matches: 11. Germline V CDR1 and CDR2: SNHLY, FYNNEI. This CDR3 has 18 amino acids. In DNA, the CDR3 is TGTGCCAGCAGGTCGGCCCTTCTAGCGGGAGACTCCTACAATGAGCAGTTCTTC. It is translated as CASRSALLAGDSYNEQFF.

The chain carries TRBV29-1 and TRBJ2-1; 7 nucleotides agree with TRBD1. This CDR3 is built from 15 residues. V shed 5 bases, J shed 0 bases, and the junction held 7 bases outside the gene matches. Germline V gene sequence: CDR1 SQVTM, CDR2 ANQGSEA. CDR3 in DNA: TGCAGCGTTTGGACAGGCCTGAGCTCCTACAATGAGCAGTTCTTC. The encoded protein is CSVWTGLSSYNEQFF.

The genes are TRBV20-1 and TRBJ1-4, with 9 bases aligning to TRBD1. Germline CDR1 DFQATT, CDR2 SNEGSKA (reference sequence). Trimming cost V 4 bases and J 8 bases; bases outside gene matches: 11. The CDR3 covers 15 residues. The CDR3 here is CSANPRKQGAEKLFF. The CDR3 DNA sequence: TGCAGTGCTAACCCCCGGAAACAGGGGGCGGAAAAACTGTTTTTT.

V is TRBV28 and J is TRBJ2-5; 7 bases map to TRBD2. Per germline, CDR1 MDHEN and CDR2 SYDVKM. Unmatched junction bases numbered 8, after V lost 6 bases and J lost 1 base. The CDR3 runs to 15 residues. Written as DNA, the CDR3 is TGTGCCAGCAGATGGGGGGGAACTTCCCAAGAGACCCAGTACTTC. It is translated as CASRWGGTSQETQYF.

The chain couples TRBV29-1 to TRBJ2-1; the match to TRBD2 covers 13 bases. The V segment lost 7 bases and the J segment 5 bases; nucleotides outside the gene matches: 5. This CDR3 region has 14 residues. The germline CDR1 and CDR2 sequences are SQVTM and ANQGSEA. The CDR3 sequence: CSDGLAGVNNEQFF. The CDR3 DNA follows: TGCAGCGACGGACTAGCGGGAGTAAACAATGAGCAGTTCTTC.

This chain joins TRBV7-8 and TRBJ2-7; D is ambiguous. The ends were cut back, 5 bases at V and 4 bases at J, with 9 bases in the middle. This CDR3 region has 12 residues. CDR1 and CDR2 (germline): SGHVS, FQNEAQ. CDR3 residues: CASSADRYEQYF. In nucleotides, the CDR3 is TGTGCCAGCAGCGCAGATCGATACGAGCAGTACTTC.

The gene calls are TRBV13 and TRBJ2-3; D possibly corresponds to TRBD2 (5 bases). The V end lost 5 bases, the J end lost 5 bases, and 11 bases lay between the germline ends. The germline gives CDR1 PRHDT, CDR2 FYEKMQ (reference sequence). There are 13 residues in the CDR3. The CDR3 loop reads CASSEDGEDTQYF. The CDR3 DNA is TGTGCCAGCAGCGAAGACGGGGAAGATACGCAGTATTTT.

The gene calls are TRBV5-1 and TRBJ1-2, with TRBD1 identical over 7 bases. Trimming at V came to 4 bases and at J to 0 bases, leaving 6 bases not matched to a gene. There are 15 residues in the CDR3. The germline gives CDR1 SGHRS, CDR2 YFSETQ. CDR3 amino acids: CASSRDRPSNYGYTF. In DNA, the CDR3 is TGCGCCAGCAGCCGGGACAGACCTTCTAACTATGGCTACACCTTC.

The rearrangement joins TRBV6-5 to TRBJ2-5; tentative D call: TRBD2 (6 bases). V was clipped by 6 bases and J by 7 bases, with 15 bases between them. The CDR3 spans 13 residues. Germline V gene data show CDR1 as MNHEY and CDR2 as SVGAGI. This chain's CDR3 is CASRRGTGRTQYF. CDR3 coding DNA: TGTGCCAGCAGACGGGGGACTGGGAGGACCCAGTACTTC.

The V gene is TRBV6-5, the J gene TRBJ1-5; D not certain. Trimming left V 6 bases short and J 0 bases short, with 9 bases between. CDR1 is MNHEY and CDR2 is SVGAGI in the germline V gene. The CDR3 is made up of 14 amino acids. In DNA form, the CDR3 reads TGTGCCAGCAGCTTAATTGCTAGCAATCAGCCCCAGCATTTT. It is translated as CASSLIASNQPQHF.

The rearrangement joins TRBV3-1 to TRBJ2-1; D gene uncertain. CDR1 and CDR2 (germline): LGHDT, YNNKEL (reference sequence). The CDR3 is 16 residues long. V lost 4 bases, J lost 6 bases, and 19 bases lay in between. This CDR3 is CASSPRLGTFRNEQFF. CDR3 bases: TGTGCCAGCAGCCCAAGGCTGGGAACATTTCGCAATGAGCAGTTCTTC.

The chain combines TRBV29-1 with TRBJ1-2; TRBD1 might be the D (6 bases). CDR3 length equals 12 residues. From germline, CDR1 is SQVTM and CDR2 ANQGSEA. Deletions cut 3 bases from V and 7 bases from J, with 12 bases between. CDR3 residues: CSVDRGITGYTF. The CDR3 DNA is TGCAGCGTTGACAGGGGAATCACTGGCTACACCTTC.

The V gene is TRBV4-1, the J gene TRBJ1-5, with no clear D. The germline gives CDR1 MGHRA, CDR2 YSYEKL. This CDR3 is 16 amino acids long. V lost 0 bases to trimming and J lost 0 bases, with 9 bases between them. CDR3 loop: CASSQETAYSNQPQHF. Here the CDR3 DNA reads TGCGCCAGCAGCCAAGAGACGGCCTATAGCAATCAGCCCCAGCATTTT.

This sequence joins TRBV5-4 and TRBJ2-5; tentatively, D is TRBD1 (6 bases). The germline V and J ends were trimmed by 6 bases and 4 bases, with 19 bases remaining between them. Per germline, CDR1 SGHNT and CDR2 YYREEE (reference sequence). This CDR3 contains 15 residues. Here the CDR3 reads CASTPEGVGAETQYF. Here the CDR3 DNA reads TGTGCCAGCACCCCCGAGGGGGTTGGGGCAGAGACCCAGTACTTC.